The 12 T cell receptor beta chains below come from one sample, sequenced in a study of cytomegalovirus exposure and HLA in healthy donors. In the PCR, 60 Vbeta and 13 Jbeta primers were used. Some clones are missing from TCRdb's copy, which holds only in-frame ones; the method was immunoSEQ multiplex PCR. This table has approximately 41,000 clones, about 84% appearing once. Sequencing was done on a sample of PBMCs. These receptors all stem from a man aged 50 to 59 in good health and CMV-seronegative.

CDR3 bases: TGCGCCAGCAGACAGAAGGGGGGGGACACCGGGGAGCTGTTTTTT. Its translation is CASRQKGGDTGELFF. V gene TRBV4-1 combines with J gene TRBJ2-2, with D possibly being TRBD2 (7 bases). Germline CDR1 reads MGHRA; CDR2 reads YSYEKL. The CDR3 is 15 amino acids. With 6 bases removed from V and 3 bases from J, the gap between germline ends came to 14 bases.

The chain uses TRBV19 and TRBJ1-1; TRBD1 is a possible D gene (5 bases). Germline CDR1 LNHDA, CDR2 SQIVND (reference sequence). CDR3 length: 15 amino acids. V was pared by 6 bases and J by 1 base, with 15 bases between. The CDR3 nucleotides are TGTGCCAGTAGATATTCGGGGGGGAGGAACACTGAAGCTTTCTTT. Encoded protein: CASRYSGGRNTEAFF.

This clone was detected only once. The gene calls are TRBV4-3 and TRBJ1-2; 9 bases are a match to TRBD1. V trimming: 0 bases; J trimming: 4 bases; junction bases outside the gene matches: 9. Germline V gene lookup returns CDR1 LGHNA and CDR2 YSLEER. The CDR3 contains 17 residues. The CDR3 region is CASSQDWGQGLFYGYTF. The CDR3 bases are TGCGCCAGCAGCCAAGATTGGGGACAGGGACTATTCTATGGCTACACCTTC.

The J gene is TRBJ2-1, the V gene TRBV9; D perhaps matches TRBD1 (5 bases). Germline V CDR1 and CDR2: SGDLS, YYNGEE. This CDR3 comprises 15 residues. The ends were cut back, 0 bases at V and 5 bases at J, with 12 bases in the middle. CDR3 DNA sequence: TGTGCCAGCAGCGTAGAAGGGGCTATTAACAATGAGCAGTTCTTC. This gives the protein CASSVEGAINNEQFF.

V is TRBV7-2 and J is TRBJ2-6, with 7 bases that match TRBD1. V trimming: 1 base; J trimming: 2 bases; junction bases outside the gene matches: 2. Germline V CDR1 and CDR2: SGHTA, FQGNSA. CDR3 length: 16 residues. The chain's CDR3 is CASSLGTGAGANVLTF. The CDR3 region has the DNA TGTGCCAGCAGCTTAGGGACAGGTGCTGGGGCCAACGTCCTGACTTTC.

This chain connects TRBV4-1 to TRBJ2-2; D is unresolved. The CDR3 totals 14 residues. Trimming left V 0 bases short and J 4 bases short, with 6 bases between. Germline V gene lookup returns CDR1 MGHRA and CDR2 YSYEKL. CDR3 nucleotide sequence: TGCGCCAGCAGCCAAGATAGAGCCACCGGGGAGCTGTTTTTT. This encodes CASSQDRATGELFF.

This rearrangement joins TRBV7-6 to TRBJ2-7; D uncertain. Trimming took 0 bases from V and 2 from J, leaving 8 bases between them. The CDR3 loop spans 14 amino acids. Germline CDR1 is SGHVS and CDR2 is FNYEAQ. CDR3 amino acids: CASSLAGYPYEQYF. As DNA, the CDR3 is TGTGCCAGCAGCTTAGCGGGCTACCCCTACGAGCAGTACTTC.

This chain links TRBV2 with TRBJ2-2, with a possible D match to TRBD1 (5 bases). The CDR3 sequence is 15 residues long. Germline V gene sequence: CDR1 SNHLY, CDR2 FYNNEI. V lost 7 bases to trimming and J lost 1 base, with 13 bases between them. The CDR3 loop reads CASKGAAENTGELFF. The CDR3 DNA sequence: TGTGCCAGCAAAGGGGCCGCCGAGAACACCGGGGAGCTGTTTTTT. Full variable domain (outside the CDR3, taken from reference TRBV2 and TRBJ2-2): EPEVTQTPSHQVTQMGQEVILRCVPISNHLYFYWYRQILGQKVEFLVSFYNNEISEKSEIFDDQFSVERPDGSNFTLKIRSTKLEDSAMYFCASKGAAENTGELFFGEGSRLTVL.

The CDR3 nucleotides are TGTGCCAGCAGCTCTGGCGGGGTCCCGACGCAGTATTTT. Translating gives CASSSGGVPTQYF. The chain combines TRBV5-4 with TRBJ2-3, with D perhaps matching TRBD2 (6 bases). Trimming cost V 3 bases and J 9 bases, with 14 bases left between them. Germline V gene lookup returns CDR1 SGHNT and CDR2 YYREEE (reference sequence). The CDR3 is made up of 13 amino acids.

The rearrangement uses TRBV19 and TRBJ2-2; 9 nucleotides line up with TRBD2. CDR1 is LNHDA, CDR2 SQIVND, per germline (reference sequence). The CDR3 consists of 16 residues. V shed 5 bases and J 6 bases; nucleotides not matched to a gene: 10. The CDR3 DNA reads TGTGCCAGTAGTCCCCCGGCGGGAGGGCCCTCCGGGGAGCTGTTTTTT. Protein product: CASSPPAGGPSGELFF.

The chain has TRBV29-1 and TRBJ1-1; D not resolved. CDR1 is SQVTM, CDR2 ANQGSEA, per germline. V gave up 5 bases and J gave up 3 bases, with 13 bases separating them. CDR3 length: 13 residues. The CDR3 DNA reads TGCAGCGTTTGGGTTTTACGGGACACTGAAGCTTTCTTT. Translated: CSVWVLRDTEAFF.

The chain employs TRBV7-2 and TRBJ1-5, with unresolved D. Germline-derived CDR1 and CDR2 are SGHTA and FQGNSA. V lost 1 base and J lost 5, with 3 bases in between. This CDR3 comprises 12 residues. The CDR3 DNA reads as TGTGCCAGCAGCTTAGACTATCAGCCCCAGCATTTT. Protein sequence: CASSLDYQPQHF.